The clone carrying this T cell receptor (beta chain) was seen a handful of times. The antigen is undetermined. These data belong to a study of human T cells and chemical hapten exposure. CDR3 length: 15 amino acids. The ends lost 4 bases at V and 4 bases at J; junction bases unmatched: 10. Germline-derived CDR1 and CDR2 are MDHEN and SYDVKM. Study outcomes and limitations: Since the donors had alopecia, their immune response may not be the same as that of healthy people.

In the authors' methods: Counting gave a median of about 89,000 TCRs per sample, with values ranging from roughly 20,000 to 750,000. TCRdb called the RACE reads again in MiXCR, with one record for every CDR3 protein. For this entry, the V and J calls and clone size follow TCRdb and not the study's own pipeline. Of under 100,000 distinct CDR3 sequences listed, over 9.5% are singletons. Documented time point: patch test 2, 6 weeks after DPC sensitization. Treatment here: therapeutic diphenylcyclopropenone sensitization with weekly scalp DPC. The chain uses TRBV28 and TRBJ2-7; 7 bases match TRBD1. The origin of this receptor is a woman between 35 and 50 years old with alopecia areata. Some clones in this sample may be carry-over from other donors' samples. The sample consisted of whole blood, taken in connection with sensitization to the hapten diphenylcyclopropenone (DPC). CDR3 DNA sequence: TGTGCCAGCAGTTCCCCGGGACAGACCCCTTACGAGCAGTACTTC. This sequence encodes CASSSPGQTPYEQYF.